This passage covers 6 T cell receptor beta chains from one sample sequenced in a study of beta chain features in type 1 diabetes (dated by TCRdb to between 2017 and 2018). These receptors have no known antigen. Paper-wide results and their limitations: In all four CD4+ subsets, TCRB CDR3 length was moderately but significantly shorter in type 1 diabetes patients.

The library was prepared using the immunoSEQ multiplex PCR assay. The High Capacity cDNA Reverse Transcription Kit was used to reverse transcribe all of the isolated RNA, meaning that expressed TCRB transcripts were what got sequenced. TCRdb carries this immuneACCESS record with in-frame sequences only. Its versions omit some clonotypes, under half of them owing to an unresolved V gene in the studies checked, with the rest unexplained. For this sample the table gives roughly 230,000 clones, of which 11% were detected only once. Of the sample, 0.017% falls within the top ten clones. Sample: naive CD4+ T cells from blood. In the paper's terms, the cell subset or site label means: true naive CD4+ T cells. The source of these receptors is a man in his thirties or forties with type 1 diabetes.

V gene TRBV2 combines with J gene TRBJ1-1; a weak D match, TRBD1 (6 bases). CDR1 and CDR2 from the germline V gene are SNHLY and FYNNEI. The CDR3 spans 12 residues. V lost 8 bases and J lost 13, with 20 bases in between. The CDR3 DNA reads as TGTGCCAGCTGCCGGGACAATCTAACCGGTTTCTTT. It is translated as CASCRDNLTGFF.

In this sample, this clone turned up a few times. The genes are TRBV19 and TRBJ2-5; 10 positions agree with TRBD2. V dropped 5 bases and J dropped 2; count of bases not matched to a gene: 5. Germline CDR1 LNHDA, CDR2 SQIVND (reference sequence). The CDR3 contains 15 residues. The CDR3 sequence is CASSPRTSGQETQYF. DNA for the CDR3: TGTGCCAGTAGTCCCAGGACTAGCGGACAAGAGACCCAGTACTTC.

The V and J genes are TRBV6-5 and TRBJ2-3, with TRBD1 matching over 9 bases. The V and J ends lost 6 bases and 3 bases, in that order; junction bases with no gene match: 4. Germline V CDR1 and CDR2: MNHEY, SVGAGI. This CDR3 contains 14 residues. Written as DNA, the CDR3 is TGTGCCAGCAGGCAGGACAGGGGAACAGATACGCAGTATTTT. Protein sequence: CASRQDRGTDTQYF.

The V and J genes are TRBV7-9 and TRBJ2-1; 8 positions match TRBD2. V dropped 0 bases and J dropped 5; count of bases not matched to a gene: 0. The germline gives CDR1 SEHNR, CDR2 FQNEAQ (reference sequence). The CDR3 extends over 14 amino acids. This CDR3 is CASSLAAGDNEQFF. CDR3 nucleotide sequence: TGTGCCAGCAGCTTAGCAGCGGGGGACAATGAGCAGTTCTTC. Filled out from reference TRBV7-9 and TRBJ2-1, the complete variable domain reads DTGVSQNPRHKITKRGQNVTFRCDPISEHNRLYWYRQTLGQGPEFLTYFQNEAQLEKSRLLSDRFSAERPKGSFSTLEIQRTEQGDSAMYLCASSLAAGDNEQFFGPGTRLTVL.

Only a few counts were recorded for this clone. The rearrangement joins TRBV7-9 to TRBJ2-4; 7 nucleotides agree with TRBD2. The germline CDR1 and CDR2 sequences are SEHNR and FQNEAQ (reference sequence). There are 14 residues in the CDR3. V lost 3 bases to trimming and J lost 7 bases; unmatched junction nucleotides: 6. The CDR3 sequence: CASSLAGDVNIQYF. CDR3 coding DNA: TGTGCCAGCAGCTTGGCGGGGGATGTGAACATTCAGTACTTC.

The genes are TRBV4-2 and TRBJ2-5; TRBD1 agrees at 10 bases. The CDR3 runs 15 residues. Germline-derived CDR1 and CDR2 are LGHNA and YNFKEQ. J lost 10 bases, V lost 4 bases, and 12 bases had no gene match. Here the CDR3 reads CASSPDRGRFPGQYF. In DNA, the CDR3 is TGTGCCAGCAGCCCCGACAGGGGGCGCTTCCCAGGCCAGTACTTC.